This T cell receptor (beta chain) was sequenced for a study of beta chain features in type 1 diabetes. Broader study findings: There were fewer insertions and more deletions at the VDJ junctions of type 1 diabetes patients.

Isolated RNA was reverse transcribed in full, so expressed TCRB transcripts were sequenced. Measured with immunoSEQ multiplex PCR; TCRdb has only the in-frame clones, and not every one. The sample lists about 370,000 clones, around 15% occurring once. In the case of this clone: No antigen is known for it.

The CDR3 loop spans 14 amino acids. The trim removed 3 bases at V and 5 bases at J, leaving 6 bases unmatched. CDR1 is GTSNPN and CDR2 is SVGIG in the germline V gene (reference sequence). The sequenced sample consisted of naive CD4+ T cells from blood. The clonotype originates from a woman between 18 and 30 years old in good health. V and J are TRBV30 and TRBJ2-2, with 7 bases matching TRBD1. The CDR3 DNA reads TGTGCCTGGAGGGGGACAGCCAGAACCGGGGAGCTGTTTTTT. Its translation: CAWRGTARTGELFF. Full variable domain (outside the CDR3, taken from reference TRBV30 and TRBJ2-2): SQTIHQWPATLVQPVGSPLSLECTVEGTSNPNLYWYRQAAGRGLQLLFYSVGIGQISSEVPQNLSASRPQDRQFILSSKKLLLSDSGFYLCAWRGTARTGELFFGEGSRLTVL.